This T cell receptor beta chain originates from a study of response to subunit inactivated influenza vaccine. Trimming cost V 3 bases and J 1 base; bases outside gene matches: 6. The CDR3 consists of 16 residues. TCRdb fed the RT-PCR reads into MiXCR, producing one record per CDR3 protein. In the table there are some 200,000 distinct CDR3 sequences, 9.5% to 15% of which are singletons. These data were likewise used in another study, on T cells expressing NK-cell markers. This second study says: UMIs accompanied the 5'RACE template switching by which TCR beta cDNA was made. Among the eight sequenced donors, seven tested HCMV-seropositive and one tested seronegative. Several experiments employed an anti-gamma-delta TCR antibody to confine sorting to alpha-beta TCR T cells. Dominant NKG2C+ clonotypes accounted for 1.0-7.0% of CD8+ T cells in six donors. Several of the donors also had these clonotypes leading their CD3+CD56-NKG2C+ fraction.

The chain recombines TRBV12-3 or TRBV12-4 with TRBJ2-7; 10 bases agree with TRBD1. The receptor comes from a man aged 50 to 60 who received an inactivated influenza vaccine. The sequencing used CD8+ T cells sorted from PBMCs, collected 11 to 12 days after vaccination. The CDR3 DNA reads TGTGCCAGCAGTTTCCGGGACAGGGGATATTCCTACGAGCAGTACTTC. This encodes CASSFRDRGYSYEQYF.